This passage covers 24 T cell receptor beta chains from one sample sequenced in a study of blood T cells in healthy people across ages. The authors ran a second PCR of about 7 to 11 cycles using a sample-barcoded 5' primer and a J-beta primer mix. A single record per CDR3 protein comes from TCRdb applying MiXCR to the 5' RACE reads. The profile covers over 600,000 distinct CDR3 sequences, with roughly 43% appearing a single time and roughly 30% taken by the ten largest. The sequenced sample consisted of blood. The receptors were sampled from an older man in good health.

The CDR3 DNA reads TGTGCCAGCAGCCCCCCCCCGGGAAAAGGCGGAGAGACCCAGTACTTC. Amino acids: CASSPPPGKGGETQYF. The chain joins TRBV6-6 to TRBJ2-5; maybe TRBD2 (5 bases). The CDR3 is 16 residues long. Per the germline V gene, CDR1 is MNHNY and CDR2 is SVGAGI (reference sequence). Trimming removed 6 bases at V and 4 bases at J, with 21 bases between.

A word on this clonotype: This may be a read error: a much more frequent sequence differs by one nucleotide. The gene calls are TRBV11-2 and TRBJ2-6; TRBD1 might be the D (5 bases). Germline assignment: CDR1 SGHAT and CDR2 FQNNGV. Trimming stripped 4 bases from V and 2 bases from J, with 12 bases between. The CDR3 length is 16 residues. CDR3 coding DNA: TGTGCCAGCAGCTCAGTATGGGGCGCTGGGGCCAACGTCCTGACTTTC. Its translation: CASSSVWGAGANVLTF.

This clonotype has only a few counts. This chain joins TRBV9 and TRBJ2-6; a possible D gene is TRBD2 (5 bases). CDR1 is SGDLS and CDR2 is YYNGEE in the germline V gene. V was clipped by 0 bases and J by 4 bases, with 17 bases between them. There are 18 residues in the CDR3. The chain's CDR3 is CASSVAPHALAGANVLTF. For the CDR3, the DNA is TGTGCCAGCAGCGTAGCACCTCACGCTTTAGCGGGGGCCAACGTCCTGACTTTC.

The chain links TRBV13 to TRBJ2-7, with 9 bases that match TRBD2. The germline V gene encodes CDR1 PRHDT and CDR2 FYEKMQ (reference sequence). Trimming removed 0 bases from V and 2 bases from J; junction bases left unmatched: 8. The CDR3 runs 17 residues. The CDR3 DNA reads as TGTGCCAGCAGCTTAGGCACTAGCGGGTTCTCTGCCTACGAGCAGTACTTC. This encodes CASSLGTSGFSAYEQYF.

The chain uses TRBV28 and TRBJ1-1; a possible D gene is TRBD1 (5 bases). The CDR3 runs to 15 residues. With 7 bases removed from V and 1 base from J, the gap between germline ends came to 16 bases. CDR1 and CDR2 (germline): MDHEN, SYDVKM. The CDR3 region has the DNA TGTGCCAGCAATCTGTGGGGGACTTCGAACACTGAAGCTTTCTTT. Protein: CASNLWGTSNTEAFF.

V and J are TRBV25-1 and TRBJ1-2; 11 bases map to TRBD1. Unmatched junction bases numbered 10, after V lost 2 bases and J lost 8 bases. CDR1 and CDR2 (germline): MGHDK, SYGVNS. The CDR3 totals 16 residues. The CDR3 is CASSEQVGQGVRGYTF. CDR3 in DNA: TGTGCCAGCAGTGAACAAGTGGGACAGGGGGTGAGGGGCTACACCTTC.

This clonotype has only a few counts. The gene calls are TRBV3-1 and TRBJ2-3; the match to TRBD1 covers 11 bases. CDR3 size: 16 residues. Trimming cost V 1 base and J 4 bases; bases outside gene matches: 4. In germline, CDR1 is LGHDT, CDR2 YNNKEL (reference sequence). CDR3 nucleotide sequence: TGTGCCAGCAGCCAAGGGACAGGGGGCCGCGCAGATACGCAGTATTTT. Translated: CASSQGTGGRADTQYF.

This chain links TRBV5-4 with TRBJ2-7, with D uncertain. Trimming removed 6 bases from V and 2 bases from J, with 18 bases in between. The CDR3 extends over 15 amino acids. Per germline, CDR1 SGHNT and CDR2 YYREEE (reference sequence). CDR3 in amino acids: CASTQQYGSTYEQYF. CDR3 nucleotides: TGTGCCAGCACCCAGCAGTATGGCAGTACCTACGAGCAGTACTTC.

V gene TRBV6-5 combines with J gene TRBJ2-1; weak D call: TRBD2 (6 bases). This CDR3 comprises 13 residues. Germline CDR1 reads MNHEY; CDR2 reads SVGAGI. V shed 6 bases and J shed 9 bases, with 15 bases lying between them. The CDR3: CASSPWRDGEQFF. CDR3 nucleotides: TGTGCCAGCAGCCCCTGGCGGGACGGTGAGCAGTTCTTC.

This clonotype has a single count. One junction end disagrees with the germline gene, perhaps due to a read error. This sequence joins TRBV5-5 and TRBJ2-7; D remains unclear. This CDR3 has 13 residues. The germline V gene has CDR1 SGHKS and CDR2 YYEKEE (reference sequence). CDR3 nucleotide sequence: TGTGCCAGCGGCTTGTACAACTCCTACGAGCAGTACTTC. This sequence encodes CASGLYNSYEQYF.

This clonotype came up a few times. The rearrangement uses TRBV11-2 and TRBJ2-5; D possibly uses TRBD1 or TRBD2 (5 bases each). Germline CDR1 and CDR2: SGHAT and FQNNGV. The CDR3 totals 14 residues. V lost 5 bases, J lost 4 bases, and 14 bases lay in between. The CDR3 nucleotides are TGTGCCAGCAGCCGGGGCGCTTTACGAGAGACCCAGTACTTC. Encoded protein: CASSRGALRETQYF.

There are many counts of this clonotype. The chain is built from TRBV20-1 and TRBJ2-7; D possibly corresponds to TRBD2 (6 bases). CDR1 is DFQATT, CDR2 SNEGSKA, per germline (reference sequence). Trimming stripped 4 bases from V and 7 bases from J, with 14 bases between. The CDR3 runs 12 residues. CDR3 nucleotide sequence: TGCAGTGCTACGCGGGAAATGGGGGAGCAGTACTTC. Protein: CSATREMGEQYF.

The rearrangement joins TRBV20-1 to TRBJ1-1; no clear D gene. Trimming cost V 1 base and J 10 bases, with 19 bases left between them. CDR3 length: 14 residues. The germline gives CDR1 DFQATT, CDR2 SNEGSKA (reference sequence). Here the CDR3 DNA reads TGCAGTGCTAGAGGTGCCCAGACTCCTTTTCCAGCTTTCTTT. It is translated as CSARGAQTPFPAFF.

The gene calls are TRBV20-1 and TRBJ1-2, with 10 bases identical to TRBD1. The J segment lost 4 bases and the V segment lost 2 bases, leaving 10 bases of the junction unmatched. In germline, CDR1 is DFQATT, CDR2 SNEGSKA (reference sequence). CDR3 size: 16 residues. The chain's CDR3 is CSARLTTGGALYGYTF. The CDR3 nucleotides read TGCAGTGCTAGACTCACGACAGGGGGCGCTCTCTATGGCTACACCTTC.

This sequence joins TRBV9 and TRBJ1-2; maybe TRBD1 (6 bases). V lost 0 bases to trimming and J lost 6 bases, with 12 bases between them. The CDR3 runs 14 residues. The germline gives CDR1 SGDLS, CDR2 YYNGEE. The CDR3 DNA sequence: TGTGCCAGCAGCGTAGAGCGGGGGGCGAATGGCTACACCTTC. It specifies CASSVERGANGYTF.

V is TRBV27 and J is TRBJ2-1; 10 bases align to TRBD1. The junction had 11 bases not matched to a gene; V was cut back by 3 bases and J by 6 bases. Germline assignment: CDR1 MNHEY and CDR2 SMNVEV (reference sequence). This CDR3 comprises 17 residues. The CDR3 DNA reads TGTGCCAGCAGTTTCCGCTCAGGGACAGGGGAGGGCAATGAGCAGTTCTTC. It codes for CASSFRSGTGEGNEQFF.

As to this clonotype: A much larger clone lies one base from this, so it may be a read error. CDR3 DNA: TGCAGCGTTGTGACGCCTGGGACAATGGTTGAGACCCAGTTCTTC. Translating it yields CSVVTPGTMVETQFF. The rearrangement uses TRBV29-1 and TRBJ2-1; D might be TRBD1 (6 bases). The length of the CDR3 is 15 residues. Germline CDR1 is SQVTM and CDR2 is ANQGSEA. V gave up 4 bases and J gave up 13 bases, with 26 bases separating them.

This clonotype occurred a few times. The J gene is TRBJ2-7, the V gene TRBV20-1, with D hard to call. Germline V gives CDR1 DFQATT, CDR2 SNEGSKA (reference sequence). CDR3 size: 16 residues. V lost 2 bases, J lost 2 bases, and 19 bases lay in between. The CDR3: CSARSRTQIPAYEQYF. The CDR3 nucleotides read TGCAGTGCTAGATCCCGGACCCAGATTCCCGCCTACGAGCAGTACTTC.

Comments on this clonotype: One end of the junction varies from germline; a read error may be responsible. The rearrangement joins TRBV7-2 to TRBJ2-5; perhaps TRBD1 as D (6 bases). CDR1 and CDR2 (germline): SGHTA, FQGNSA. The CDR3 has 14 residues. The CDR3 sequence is CARSLTGLQETQYF. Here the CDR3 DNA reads TGTGCCCGCAGCTTGACAGGTCTCCAAGAGACTCAGTACTTC.

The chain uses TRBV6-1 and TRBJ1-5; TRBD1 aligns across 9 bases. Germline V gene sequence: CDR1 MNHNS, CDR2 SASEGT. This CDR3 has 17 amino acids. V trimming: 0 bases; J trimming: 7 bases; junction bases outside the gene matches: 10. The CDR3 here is CASSEAPGQGGGQPQHF. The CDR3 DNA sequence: TGTGCCAGCAGTGAAGCGCCGGGACAGGGCGGCGGGCAGCCCCAGCATTTT.

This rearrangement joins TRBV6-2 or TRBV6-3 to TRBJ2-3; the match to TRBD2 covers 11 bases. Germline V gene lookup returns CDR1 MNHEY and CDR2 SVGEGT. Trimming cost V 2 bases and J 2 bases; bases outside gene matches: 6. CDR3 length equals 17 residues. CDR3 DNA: TGTGCCAGCAGTTACGGGGCTAGCGGGGGGATCACAGATACGCAGTATTTT. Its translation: CASSYGASGGITDTQYF.

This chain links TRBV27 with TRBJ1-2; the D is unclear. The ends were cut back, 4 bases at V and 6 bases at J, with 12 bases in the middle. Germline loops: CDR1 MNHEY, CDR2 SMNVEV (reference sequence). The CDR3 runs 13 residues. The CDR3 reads CASSSGYHNGYTF. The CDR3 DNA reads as TGTGCCAGCAGTTCGGGATACCATAATGGCTACACCTTC.

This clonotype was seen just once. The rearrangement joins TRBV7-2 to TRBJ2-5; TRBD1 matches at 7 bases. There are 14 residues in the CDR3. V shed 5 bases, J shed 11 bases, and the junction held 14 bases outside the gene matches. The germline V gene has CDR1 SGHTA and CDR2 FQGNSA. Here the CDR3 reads CASSVQQGLGEQYF. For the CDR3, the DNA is TGTGCCAGCAGCGTTCAACAGGGGCTAGGGGAGCAGTACTTC.

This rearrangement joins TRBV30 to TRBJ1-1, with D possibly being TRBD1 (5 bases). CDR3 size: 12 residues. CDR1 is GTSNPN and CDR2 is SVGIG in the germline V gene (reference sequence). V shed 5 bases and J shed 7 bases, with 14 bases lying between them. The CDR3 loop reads CAWDDQGFEAFF. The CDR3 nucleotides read TGTGCCTGGGACGACCAGGGATTTGAAGCTTTCTTT.